This T cell receptor (beta chain) is from a study of CD8+ T cells in alopecia areata. Once RNA had been extracted, it was reverse transcribed into cDNA to act as the sequencing template. Clones were sequenced by immunoSEQ multiplex PCR, and TCRdb holds only the in-frame ones, with some missing. The sample includes around 160,000 clones, around 86% of them seen just once. Trimming removed 4 bases at V and 4 bases at J, with 10 bases between. This CDR3 contains 13 residues. In germline, CDR1 is SGHDN, CDR2 FVKESK. Patients with alopecia areata provided lesional scalp punch biopsies as well as peripheral blood.

The sample was CD8+ T cells sorted from blood, taken at week 0. This rearrangement joins TRBV14 to TRBJ1-1, with D perhaps matching TRBD1 (5 bases). The TCR comes from a human donor with alopecia areata. The CDR3 DNA sequence: TGTGCCAGCAGCCCTTGGGGGACCACTGAAGCTTTCTTT. Amino acid sequence: CASSPWGTTEAFF.